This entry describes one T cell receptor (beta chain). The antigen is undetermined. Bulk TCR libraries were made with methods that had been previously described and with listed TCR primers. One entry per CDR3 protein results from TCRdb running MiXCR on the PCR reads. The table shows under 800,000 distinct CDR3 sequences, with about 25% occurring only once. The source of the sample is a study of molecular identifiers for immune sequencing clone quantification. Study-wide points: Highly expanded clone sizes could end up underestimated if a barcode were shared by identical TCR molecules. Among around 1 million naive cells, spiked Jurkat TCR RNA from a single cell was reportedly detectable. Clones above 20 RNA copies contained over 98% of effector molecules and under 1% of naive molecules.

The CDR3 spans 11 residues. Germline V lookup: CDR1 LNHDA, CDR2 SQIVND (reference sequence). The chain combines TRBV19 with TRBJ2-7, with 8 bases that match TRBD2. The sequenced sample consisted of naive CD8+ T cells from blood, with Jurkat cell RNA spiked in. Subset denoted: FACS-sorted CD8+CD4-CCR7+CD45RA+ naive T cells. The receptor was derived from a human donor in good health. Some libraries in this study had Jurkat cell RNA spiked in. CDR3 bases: TGTGCGAGCGGGAGCTCCTACGAGCAGTACTTC. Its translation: CASGSSYEQYF.